This T cell receptor (beta chain) came from a study of cytomegalovirus exposure and HLA in healthy donors. Study-wide results and caveats: CMV serostatus was the only immune exposure information that was available.

PCR used 60 Vbeta primers and 13 Jbeta primers. This table comes from immunoSEQ multiplex PCR, and its TCRdb copy is limited to in-frame clones, with some not included. The table records 100,000 or so clones, just over 75% of them present only once. V shed 3 bases and J shed 10 bases, with 12 bases lying between them. The CDR3 consists of 12 residues. CDR1 is GTSNPN, CDR2 SVGIG, per germline (reference sequence). For this clone: Antigen specificity is unknown.

The sequence was collected from a middle-aged man in good health and CMV-seropositive. The sample consisted of PBMCs. This chain connects TRBV30 to TRBJ1-4; D uncertain. DNA of the CDR3: TGTGCCTGGAGCGGTGGTGATCGAAAACTGTTTTTT. This sequence encodes CAWSGGDRKLFF.